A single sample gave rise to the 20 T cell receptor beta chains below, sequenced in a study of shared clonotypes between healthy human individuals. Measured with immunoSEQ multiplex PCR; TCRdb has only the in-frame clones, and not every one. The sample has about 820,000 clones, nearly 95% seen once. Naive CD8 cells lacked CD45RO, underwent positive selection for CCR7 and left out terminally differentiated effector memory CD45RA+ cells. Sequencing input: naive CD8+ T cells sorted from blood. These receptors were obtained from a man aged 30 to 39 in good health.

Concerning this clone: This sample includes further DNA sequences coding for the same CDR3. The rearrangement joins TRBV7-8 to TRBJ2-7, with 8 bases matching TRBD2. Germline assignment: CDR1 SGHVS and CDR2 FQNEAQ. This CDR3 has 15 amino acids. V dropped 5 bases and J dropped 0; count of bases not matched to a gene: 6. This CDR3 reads CASSLLSGSSYEQYF. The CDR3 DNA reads TGTGCCAGCAGCCTTTTGAGCGGGAGCTCCTACGAGCAGTACTTC.

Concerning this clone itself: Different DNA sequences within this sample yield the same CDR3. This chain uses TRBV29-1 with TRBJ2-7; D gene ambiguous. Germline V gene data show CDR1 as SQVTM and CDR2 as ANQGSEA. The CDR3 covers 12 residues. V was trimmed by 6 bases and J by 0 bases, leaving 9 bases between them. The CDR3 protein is CSVVGPSYEQYF. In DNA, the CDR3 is TGCAGCGTCGTCGGACCCTCCTACGAGCAGTACTTC.

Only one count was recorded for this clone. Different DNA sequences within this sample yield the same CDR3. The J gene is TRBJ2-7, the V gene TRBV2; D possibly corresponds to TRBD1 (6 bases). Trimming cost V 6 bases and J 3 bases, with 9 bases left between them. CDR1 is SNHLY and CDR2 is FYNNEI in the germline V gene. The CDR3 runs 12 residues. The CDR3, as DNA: TGTGCCAGCAGGGGGGCGGTCTACGAGCAGTACTTC. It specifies CASRGAVYEQYF.

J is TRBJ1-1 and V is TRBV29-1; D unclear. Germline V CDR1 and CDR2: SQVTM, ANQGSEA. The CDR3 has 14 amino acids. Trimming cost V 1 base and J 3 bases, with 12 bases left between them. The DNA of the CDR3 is TGCAGCGTTGAAGTCGGCCCCGGGGACACTGAAGCTTTCTTT. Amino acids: CSVEVGPGDTEAFF.

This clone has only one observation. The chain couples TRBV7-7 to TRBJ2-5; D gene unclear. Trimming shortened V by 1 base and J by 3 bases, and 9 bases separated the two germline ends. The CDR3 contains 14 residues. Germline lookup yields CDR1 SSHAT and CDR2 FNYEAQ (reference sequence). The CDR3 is CASSLEPAEETQYF. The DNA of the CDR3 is TGTGCCAGCAGCTTAGAACCAGCCGAAGAGACCCAGTACTTC.

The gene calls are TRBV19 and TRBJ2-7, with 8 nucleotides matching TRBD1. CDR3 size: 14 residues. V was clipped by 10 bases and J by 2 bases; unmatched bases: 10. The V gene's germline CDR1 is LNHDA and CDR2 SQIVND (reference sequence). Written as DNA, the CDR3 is TGTGCCACCCTGGACAGGGCAAACCCCTACGAGCAGTACTTC. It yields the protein CATLDRANPYEQYF. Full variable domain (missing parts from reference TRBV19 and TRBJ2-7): DGGITQSPKYLFRKEGQNVTLSCEQNLNHDAMYWYRQDPGQGLRLIYYSQIVNDFQKGDIAEGYSVSREKKESFPLTVTSAQKNPTAFYLCATLDRANPYEQYFGPGTRLTVT.

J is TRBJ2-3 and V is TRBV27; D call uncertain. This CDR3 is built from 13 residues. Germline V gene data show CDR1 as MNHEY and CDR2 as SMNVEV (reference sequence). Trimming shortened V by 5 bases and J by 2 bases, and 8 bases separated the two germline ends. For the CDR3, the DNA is TGTGCCAGCAGTCCCCTACTCACAGATACGCAGTATTTT. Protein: CASSPLLTDTQYF.

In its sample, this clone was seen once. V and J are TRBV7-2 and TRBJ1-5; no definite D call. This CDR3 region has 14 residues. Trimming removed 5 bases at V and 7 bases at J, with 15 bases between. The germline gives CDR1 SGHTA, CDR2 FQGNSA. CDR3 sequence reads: CASSRRGAGQPQHF. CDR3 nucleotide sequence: TGTGCCAGCAGCCGTCGGGGTGCGGGACAGCCCCAGCATTTT.

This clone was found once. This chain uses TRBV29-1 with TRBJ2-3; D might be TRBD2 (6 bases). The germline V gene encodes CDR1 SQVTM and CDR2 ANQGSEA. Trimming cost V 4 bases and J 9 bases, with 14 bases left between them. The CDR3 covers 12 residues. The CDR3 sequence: CSVGGGDFTQYF. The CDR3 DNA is TGCAGCGTTGGAGGAGGGGACTTCACGCAGTATTTT.

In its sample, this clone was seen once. The CDR3 loop is CASSESQDSTDTQYF. As DNA, the CDR3 is TGCGCCAGCAGTGAGTCCCAGGACAGCACAGATACGCAGTATTTT. This chain uses TRBV10-1 with TRBJ2-3; D ambiguous. CDR3 size: 15 residues. The germline gives CDR1 WNHNN, CDR2 SYGVQD (reference sequence). V lost 0 bases to trimming and J lost 0 bases, with 7 bases between them.

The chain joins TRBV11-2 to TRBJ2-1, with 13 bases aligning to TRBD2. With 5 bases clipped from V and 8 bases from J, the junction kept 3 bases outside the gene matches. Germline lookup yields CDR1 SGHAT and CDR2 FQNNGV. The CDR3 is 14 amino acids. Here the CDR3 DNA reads TGTGCCAGCAGCGGACTAGCGGGAGCGTATGAGCAGTTCTTC. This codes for CASSGLAGAYEQFF.

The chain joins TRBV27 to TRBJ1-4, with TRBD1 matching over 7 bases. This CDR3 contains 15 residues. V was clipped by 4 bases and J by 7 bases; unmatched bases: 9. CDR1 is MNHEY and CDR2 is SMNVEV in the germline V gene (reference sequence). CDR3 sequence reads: CASSSRTGAGEKLFF. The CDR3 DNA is TGTGCCAGCAGTTCTAGGACAGGTGCAGGTGAAAAACTGTTTTTT.

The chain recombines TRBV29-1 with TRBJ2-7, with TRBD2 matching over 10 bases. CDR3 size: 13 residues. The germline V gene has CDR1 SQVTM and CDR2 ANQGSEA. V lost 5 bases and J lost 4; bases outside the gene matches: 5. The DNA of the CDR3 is TGCAGCGTTCAGACTAGCGGGTTTTACGAGCAGTACTTC. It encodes CSVQTSGFYEQYF.

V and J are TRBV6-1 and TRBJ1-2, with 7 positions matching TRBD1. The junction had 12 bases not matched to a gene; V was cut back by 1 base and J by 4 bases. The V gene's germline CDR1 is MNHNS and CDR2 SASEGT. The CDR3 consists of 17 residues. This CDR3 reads CASSEGRGLSPIYGYTF. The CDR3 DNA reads TGTGCCAGCAGTGAAGGTAGGGGGCTTTCTCCTATCTATGGCTACACCTTC.

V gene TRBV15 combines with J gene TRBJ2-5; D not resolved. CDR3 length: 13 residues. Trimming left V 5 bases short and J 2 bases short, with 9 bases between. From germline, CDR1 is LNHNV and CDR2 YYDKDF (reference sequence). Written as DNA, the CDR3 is TGTGCCACCAGCGGCAGACAACAAGAGACCCAGTACTTC. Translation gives CATSGRQQETQYF.

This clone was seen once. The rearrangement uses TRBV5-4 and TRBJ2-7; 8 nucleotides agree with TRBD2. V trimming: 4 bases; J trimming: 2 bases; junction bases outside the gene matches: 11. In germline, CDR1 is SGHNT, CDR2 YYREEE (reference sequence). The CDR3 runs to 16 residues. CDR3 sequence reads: CASSVLTSGGTYEQYF. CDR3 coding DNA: TGTGCCAGCAGCGTACTCACTAGCGGTGGTACCTACGAGCAGTACTTC. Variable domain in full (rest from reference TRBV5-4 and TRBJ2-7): ETGVTQSPTHLIKTRGQQVTLRCSSQSGHNTVSWYQQALGQGPQFIFQYYREEENGRGNFPPRFSGLQFPNYSSELNVNALELDDSALYLCASSVLTSGGTYEQYFGPGTRLTVT.

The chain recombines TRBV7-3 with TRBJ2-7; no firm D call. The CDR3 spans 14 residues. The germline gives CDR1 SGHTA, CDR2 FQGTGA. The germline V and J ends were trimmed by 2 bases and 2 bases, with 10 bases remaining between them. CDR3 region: CASSLAGPPYEQYF. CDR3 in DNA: TGTGCCAGCAGCTTAGCAGGCCCCCCCTACGAGCAGTACTTC. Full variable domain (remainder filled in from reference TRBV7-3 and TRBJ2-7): GAGVSQTPSNKVTEKGKYVELRCDPISGHTALYWYRQSLGQGPEFLIYFQGTGAADDSGLPNDRFFAVRPEGSVSTLKIQRTERGDSAVYLCASSLAGPPYEQYFGPGTRLTVT.

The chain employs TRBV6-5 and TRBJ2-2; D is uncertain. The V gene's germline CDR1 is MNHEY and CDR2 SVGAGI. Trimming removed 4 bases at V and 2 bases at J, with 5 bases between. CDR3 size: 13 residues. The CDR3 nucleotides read TGTGCCAGCAGTTTAGTAAACACCGGGGAGCTGTTTTTT. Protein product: CASSLVNTGELFF.

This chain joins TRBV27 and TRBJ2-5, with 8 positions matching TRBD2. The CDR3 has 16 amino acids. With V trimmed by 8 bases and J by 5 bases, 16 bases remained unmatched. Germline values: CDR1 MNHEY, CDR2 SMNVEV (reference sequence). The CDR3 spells CASALTTGGASETQYF. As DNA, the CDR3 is TGTGCCAGCGCTCTTACTACGGGGGGGGCGTCGGAGACCCAGTACTTC.

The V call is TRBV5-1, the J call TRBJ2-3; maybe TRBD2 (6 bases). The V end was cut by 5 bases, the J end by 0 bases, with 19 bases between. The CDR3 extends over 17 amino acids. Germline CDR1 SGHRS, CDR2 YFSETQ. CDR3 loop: CASRASANTPSTDTQYF. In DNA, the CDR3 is TGCGCCAGCAGGGCTAGCGCGAATACCCCTAGCACAGATACGCAGTATTTT.